This T cell receptor (beta chain) derives from a study of blood T cells in healthy people across ages. General study results and limits: Estimates of total diversity, which came from one million sequenced T cells, were considered to be underestimates.

Then a second PCR, running about 6 to 11 cycles, was carried out with a sample-barcoded 5' primer and a J-beta primer mix. MiXCR, applied by TCRdb to the 5' RACE reads, yields one record per CDR3 protein. This table has around 1,900,000 distinct CDR3 sequences, 35% to 50% appearing once. About this clonotype itself: Its matching antigen is unknown.

The CDR3 runs to 11 residues. The V and J ends lost 5 bases and 14 bases, in that order; junction bases with no gene match: 7. The chain is built from TRBV12-3 or TRBV12-4 and TRBJ2-3, with 7 bases matching TRBD1. This receptor was obtained from a human donor in good health. The specimen sequenced was blood. The CDR3, as DNA: TGTGCCAGCAGTCGGACAGGCCCACGGTATTTT. Translated, it gives CASSRTGPRYF.